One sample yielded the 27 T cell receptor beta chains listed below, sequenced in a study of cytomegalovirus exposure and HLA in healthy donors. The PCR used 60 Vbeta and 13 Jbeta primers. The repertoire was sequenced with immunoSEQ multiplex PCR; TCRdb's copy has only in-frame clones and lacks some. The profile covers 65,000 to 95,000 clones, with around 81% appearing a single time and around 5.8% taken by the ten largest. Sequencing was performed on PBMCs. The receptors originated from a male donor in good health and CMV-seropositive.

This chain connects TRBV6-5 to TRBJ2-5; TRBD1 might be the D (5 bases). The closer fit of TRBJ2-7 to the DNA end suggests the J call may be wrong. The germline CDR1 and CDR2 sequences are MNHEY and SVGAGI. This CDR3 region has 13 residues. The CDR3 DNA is TGTGCCAGCAGAGACAGCAACCCCTACGAGCAGTACTTC. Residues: CASRDSNPYEQYF.

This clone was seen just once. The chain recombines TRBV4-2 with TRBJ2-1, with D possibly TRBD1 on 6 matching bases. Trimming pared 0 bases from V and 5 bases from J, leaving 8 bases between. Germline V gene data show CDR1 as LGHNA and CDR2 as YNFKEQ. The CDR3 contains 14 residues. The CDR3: CASSQDWTDNEQFF. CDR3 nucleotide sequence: TGTGCCAGCAGCCAAGATTGGACAGACAATGAGCAGTTCTTC.

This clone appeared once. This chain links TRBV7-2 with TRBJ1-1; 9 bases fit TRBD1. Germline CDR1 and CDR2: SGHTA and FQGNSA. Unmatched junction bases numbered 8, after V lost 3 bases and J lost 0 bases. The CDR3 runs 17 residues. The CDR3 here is CASSFHAGTGLNTEAFF. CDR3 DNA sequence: TGTGCCAGCAGCTTTCACGCCGGGACAGGGTTGAACACTGAAGCTTTCTTT.

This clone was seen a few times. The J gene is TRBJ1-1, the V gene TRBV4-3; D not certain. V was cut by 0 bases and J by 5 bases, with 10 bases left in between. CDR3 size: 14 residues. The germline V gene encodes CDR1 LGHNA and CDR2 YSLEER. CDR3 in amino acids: CASSQDSGWTEAFF. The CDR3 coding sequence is TGCGCCAGCAGCCAAGATTCCGGGTGGACTGAAGCTTTCTTT.

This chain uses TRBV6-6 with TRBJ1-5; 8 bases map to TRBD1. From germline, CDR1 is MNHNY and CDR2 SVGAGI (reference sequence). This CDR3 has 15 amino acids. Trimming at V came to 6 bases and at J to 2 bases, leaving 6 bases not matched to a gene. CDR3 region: CASRDREFGNQPQHF. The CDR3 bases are TGTGCCAGCAGGGACAGGGAGTTTGGCAATCAGCCCCAGCATTTT.

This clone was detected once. DNA for the CDR3: TGTGCCAGCAGCTACGGGGAATACCATCATGGCTACACCTTC. Protein product: CASSYGEYHHGYTF. The chain is built from TRBV11-2 and TRBJ1-2; D unclear. The CDR3 is 14 amino acids. Germline V gene lookup returns CDR1 SGHAT and CDR2 FQNNGV. With 4 bases removed from V and 6 bases from J, the gap between germline ends came to 15 bases.

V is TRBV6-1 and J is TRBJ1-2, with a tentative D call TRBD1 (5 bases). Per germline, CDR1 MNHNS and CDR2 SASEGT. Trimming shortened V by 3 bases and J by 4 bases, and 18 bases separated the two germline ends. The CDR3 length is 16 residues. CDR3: CASSDSRGVGSYGYTF. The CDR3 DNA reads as TGTGCCAGCAGTGATTCGCGGGGGGTGGGGTCCTATGGCTACACCTTC.

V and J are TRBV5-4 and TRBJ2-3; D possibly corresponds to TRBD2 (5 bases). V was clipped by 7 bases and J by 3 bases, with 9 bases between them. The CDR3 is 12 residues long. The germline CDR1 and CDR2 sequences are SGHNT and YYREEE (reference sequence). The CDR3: CASGRGTDTQYF. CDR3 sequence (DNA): TGTGCCAGCGGGCGCGGGACAGATACGCAGTATTTT. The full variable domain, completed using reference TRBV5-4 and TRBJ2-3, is ETGVTQSPTHLIKTRGQQVTLRCSSQSGHNTVSWYQQALGQGPQFIFQYYREEENGRGNFPPRFSGLQFPNYSSELNVNALELDDSALYLCASGRGTDTQYFGPGTRLTVL.

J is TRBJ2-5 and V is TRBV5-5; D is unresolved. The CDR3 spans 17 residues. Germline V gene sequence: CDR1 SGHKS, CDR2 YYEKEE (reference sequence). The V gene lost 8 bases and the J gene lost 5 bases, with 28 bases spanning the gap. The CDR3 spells CASHLDSVVWLRETQYF. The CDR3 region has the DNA TGTGCCAGTCATCTCGACTCAGTCGTCTGGCTTCGGGAGACCCAGTACTTC.

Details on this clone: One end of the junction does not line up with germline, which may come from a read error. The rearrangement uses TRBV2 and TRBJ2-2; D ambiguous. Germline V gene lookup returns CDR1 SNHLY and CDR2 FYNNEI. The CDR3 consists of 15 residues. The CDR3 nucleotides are TGTGCCAGCAGTGCCTATGTCCCGAAGACCGGGGAGCTGTTTTTT. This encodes CASSAYVPKTGELFF.

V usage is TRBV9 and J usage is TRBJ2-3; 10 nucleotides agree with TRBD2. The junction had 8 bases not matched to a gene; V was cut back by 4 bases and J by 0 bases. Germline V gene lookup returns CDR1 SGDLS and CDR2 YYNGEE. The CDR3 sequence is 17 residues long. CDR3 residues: CASSFHLAGESTDTQYF. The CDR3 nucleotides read TGTGCCAGCAGCTTCCATCTAGCGGGGGAGAGCACAGATACGCAGTATTTT.

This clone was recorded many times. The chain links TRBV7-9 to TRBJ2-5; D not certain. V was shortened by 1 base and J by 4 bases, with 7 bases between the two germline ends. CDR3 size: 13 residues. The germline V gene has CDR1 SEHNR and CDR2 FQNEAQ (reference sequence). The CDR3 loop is CASSLGALETQYF. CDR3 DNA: TGTGCCAGCAGCTTAGGGGCGTTAGAGACCCAGTACTTC.

This CDR3 reads CASSLGRGRLFF. In DNA form, the CDR3 reads TGTGCCAGCAGCTTAGGCAGAGGAAGACTGTTTTTT. The chain is built from TRBV11-2 and TRBJ2-2; unclear D gene. Germline lookup yields CDR1 SGHAT and CDR2 FQNNGV. The CDR3 is 12 amino acids. Trimming stripped 1 base from V and 14 bases from J, with 11 bases between.

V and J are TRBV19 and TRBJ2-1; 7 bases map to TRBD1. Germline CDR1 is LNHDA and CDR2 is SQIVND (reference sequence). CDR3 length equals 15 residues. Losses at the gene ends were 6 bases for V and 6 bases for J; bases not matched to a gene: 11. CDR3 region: CASRDEYGTANEQFF. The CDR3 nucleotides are TGTGCCAGTAGAGACGAATACGGGACAGCCAATGAGCAGTTCTTC.

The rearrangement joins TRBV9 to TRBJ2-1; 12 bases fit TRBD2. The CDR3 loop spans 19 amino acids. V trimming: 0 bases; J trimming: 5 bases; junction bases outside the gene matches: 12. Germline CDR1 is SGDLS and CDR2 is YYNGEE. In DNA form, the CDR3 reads TGTGCCAGCAGCGTAGGAGCTGGTCTAGCGGGGGGGTCAAACAATGAGCAGTTCTTC. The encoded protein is CASSVGAGLAGGSNNEQFF.

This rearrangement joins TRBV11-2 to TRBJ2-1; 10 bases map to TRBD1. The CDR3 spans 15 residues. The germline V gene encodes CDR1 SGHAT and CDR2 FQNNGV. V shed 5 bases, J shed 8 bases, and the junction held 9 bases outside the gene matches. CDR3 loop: CASSQRDRGSYEQFF. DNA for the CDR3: TGTGCCAGCAGCCAGAGGGACAGGGGCTCCTATGAGCAGTTCTTC.

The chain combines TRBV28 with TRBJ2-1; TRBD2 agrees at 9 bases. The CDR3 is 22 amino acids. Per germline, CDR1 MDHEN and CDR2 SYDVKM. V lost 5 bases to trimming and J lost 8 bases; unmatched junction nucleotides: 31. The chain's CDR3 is CASSTDVIGSKVGAGGRDEQFF. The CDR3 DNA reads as TGTGCCAGCAGTACTGATGTGATCGGCTCAAAAGTCGGGGCGGGGGGGCGCGATGAGCAGTTCTTC.

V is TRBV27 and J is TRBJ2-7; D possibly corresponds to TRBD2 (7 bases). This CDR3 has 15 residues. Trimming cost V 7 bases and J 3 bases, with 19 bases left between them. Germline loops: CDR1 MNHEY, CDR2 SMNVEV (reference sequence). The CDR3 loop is CASTPWGGANYEQYF. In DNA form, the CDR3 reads TGTGCCAGCACCCCCTGGGGGGGGGCCAACTACGAGCAGTACTTC.

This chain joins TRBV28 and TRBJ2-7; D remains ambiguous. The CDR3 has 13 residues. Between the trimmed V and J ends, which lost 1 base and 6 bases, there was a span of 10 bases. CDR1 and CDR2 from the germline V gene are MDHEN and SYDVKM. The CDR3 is CASSLLASREQYF. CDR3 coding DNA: TGTGCCAGCAGTTTATTAGCTAGTCGCGAGCAGTACTTC. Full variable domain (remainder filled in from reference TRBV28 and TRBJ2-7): DVKVTQSSRYLVKRTGEKVFLECVQDMDHENMFWYRQDPGLGLRLIYFSYDVKMKEKGDIPEGYSVSREKKERFSLILESASTNQTSMYLCASSLLASREQYFGPGTRLTVT.

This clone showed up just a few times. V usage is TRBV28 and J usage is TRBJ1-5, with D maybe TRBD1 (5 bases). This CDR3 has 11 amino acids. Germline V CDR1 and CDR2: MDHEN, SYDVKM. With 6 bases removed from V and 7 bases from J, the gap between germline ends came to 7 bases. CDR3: CASSRGQPQHF. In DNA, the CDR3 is TGTGCCAGCAGCCGGGGGCAGCCCCAGCATTTT.

CDR3 sequence reads: CASSQWSSGRNEQYF. The CDR3 DNA is TGTGCCAGCAGCCAATGGTCTAGCGGGCGTAACGAGCAGTACTTC. The chain uses TRBV16 and TRBJ2-7; TRBD2 matches at 8 bases. This CDR3 contains 15 residues. J was trimmed by 5 bases and V by 1 base; bases with no gene match: 7. Germline V gives CDR1 KGHSY, CDR2 FQNENV.

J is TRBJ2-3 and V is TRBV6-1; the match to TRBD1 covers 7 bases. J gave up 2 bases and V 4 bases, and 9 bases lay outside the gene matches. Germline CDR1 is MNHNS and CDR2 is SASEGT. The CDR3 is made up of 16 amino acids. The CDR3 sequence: CASSAMGGTVTDTQYF. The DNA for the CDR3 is TGTGCCAGCAGTGCGATGGGTGGGACAGTCACAGATACGCAGTATTTT.

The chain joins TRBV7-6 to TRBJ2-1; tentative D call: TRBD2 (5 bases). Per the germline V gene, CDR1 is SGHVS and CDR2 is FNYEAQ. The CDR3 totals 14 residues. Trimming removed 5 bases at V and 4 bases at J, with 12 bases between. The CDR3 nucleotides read TGTGCCAGCAGCGGCCGGGATTGGTACAATGAGCAGTTCTTC. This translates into CASSGRDWYNEQFF.

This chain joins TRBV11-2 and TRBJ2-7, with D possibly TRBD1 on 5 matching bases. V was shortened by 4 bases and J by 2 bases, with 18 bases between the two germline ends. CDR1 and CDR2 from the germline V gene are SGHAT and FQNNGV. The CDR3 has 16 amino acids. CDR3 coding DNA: TGTGCCAGCAGCTCAATACACAGGTTAAGAACCTACGAGCAGTACTTC. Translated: CASSSIHRLRTYEQYF.

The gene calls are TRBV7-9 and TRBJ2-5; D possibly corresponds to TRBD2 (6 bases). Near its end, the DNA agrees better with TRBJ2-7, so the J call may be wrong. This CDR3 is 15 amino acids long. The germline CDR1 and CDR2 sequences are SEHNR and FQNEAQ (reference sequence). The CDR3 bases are TGTGCCAGCAGCTTTCCGCGGGGCGGCCCCTACGAGCAGTACTTC. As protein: CASSFPRGGPYEQYF.

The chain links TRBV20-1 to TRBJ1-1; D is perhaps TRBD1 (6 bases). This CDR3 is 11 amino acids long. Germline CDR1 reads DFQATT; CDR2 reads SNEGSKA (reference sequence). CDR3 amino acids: CIDRRNTEAFF. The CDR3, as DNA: TGCATAGACAGGAGGAACACTGAAGCTTTCTTT.

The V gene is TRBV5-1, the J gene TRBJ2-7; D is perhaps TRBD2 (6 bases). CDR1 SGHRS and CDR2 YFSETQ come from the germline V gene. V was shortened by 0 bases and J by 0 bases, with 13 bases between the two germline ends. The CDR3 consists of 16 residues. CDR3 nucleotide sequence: TGCGCCAGCAGCTTGGGGTGGAGGGAGAGCTCCTACGAGCAGTACTTC. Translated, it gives CASSLGWRESSYEQYF.